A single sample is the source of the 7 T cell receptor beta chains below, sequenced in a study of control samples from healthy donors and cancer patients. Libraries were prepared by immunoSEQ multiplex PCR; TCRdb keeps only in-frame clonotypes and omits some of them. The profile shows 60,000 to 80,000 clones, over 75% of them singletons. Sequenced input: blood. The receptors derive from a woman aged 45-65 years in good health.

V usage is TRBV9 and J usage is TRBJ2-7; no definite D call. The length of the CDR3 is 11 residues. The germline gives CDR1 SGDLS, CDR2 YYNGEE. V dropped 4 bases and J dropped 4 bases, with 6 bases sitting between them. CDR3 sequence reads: CASSPKYEQYF. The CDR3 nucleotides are TGTGCCAGCAGCCCTAAATACGAGCAGTACTTC.

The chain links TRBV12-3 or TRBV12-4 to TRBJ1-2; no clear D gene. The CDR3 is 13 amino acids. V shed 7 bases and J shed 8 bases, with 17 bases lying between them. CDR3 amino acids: CASTREATRGYTF. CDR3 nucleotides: TGTGCCAGCACCCGAGAGGCTACCCGCGGCTACACCTTC.

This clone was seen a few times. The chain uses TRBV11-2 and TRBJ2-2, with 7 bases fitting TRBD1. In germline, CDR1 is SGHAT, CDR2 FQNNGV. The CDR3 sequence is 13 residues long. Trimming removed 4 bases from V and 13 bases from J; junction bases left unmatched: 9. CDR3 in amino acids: CASSSGYRGGLFF. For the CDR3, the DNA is TGTGCCAGCAGCTCAGGGTACAGGGGCGGGCTGTTTTTT.

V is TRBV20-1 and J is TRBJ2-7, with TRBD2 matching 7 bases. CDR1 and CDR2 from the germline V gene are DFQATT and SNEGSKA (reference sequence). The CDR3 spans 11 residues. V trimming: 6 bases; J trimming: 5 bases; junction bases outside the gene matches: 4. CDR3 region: CSAGGSHEQYF. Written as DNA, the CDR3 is TGCAGTGCGGGCGGGAGCCACGAGCAGTACTTC.

The CDR3 region is CASSQPTSGRPTLSGANVLTF. CDR3 bases: TGTGCCAGCAGTCAACCGACTAGCGGGAGACCTACCCTCTCTGGGGCCAACGTCCTGACTTTC. The chain uses TRBV2 and TRBJ2-6; the match to TRBD2 covers 12 bases. The CDR3 sequence is 21 residues long. Unmatched junction bases numbered 14, after V lost 5 bases and J lost 0 bases. Germline assignment: CDR1 SNHLY and CDR2 FYNNEI.

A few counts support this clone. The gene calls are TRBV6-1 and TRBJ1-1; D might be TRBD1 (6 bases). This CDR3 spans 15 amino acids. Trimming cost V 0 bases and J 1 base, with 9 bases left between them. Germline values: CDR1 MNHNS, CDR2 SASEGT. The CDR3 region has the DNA TGTGCCAGCAGTGAAGCGCGGGGGCGGAACACTGAAGCTTTCTTT. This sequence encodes CASSEARGRNTEAFF.

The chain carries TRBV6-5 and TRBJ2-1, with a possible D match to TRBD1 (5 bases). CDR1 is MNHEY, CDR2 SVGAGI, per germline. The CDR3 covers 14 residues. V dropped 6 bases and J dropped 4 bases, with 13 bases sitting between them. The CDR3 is CASRISGFYNEQFF. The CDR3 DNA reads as TGTGCCAGCAGAATTTCAGGGTTTTACAATGAGCAGTTCTTC.